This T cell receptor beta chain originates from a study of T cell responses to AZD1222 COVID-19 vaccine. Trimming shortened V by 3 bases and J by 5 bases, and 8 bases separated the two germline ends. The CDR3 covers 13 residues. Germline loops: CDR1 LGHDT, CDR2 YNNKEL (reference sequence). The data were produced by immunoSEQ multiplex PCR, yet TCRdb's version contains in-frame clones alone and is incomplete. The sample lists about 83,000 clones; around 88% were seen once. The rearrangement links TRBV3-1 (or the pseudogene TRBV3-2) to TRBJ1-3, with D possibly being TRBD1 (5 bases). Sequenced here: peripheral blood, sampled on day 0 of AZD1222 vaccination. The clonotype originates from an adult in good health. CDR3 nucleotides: TGTGCCAGCAGCCAGGGACCAAGAAACACCATATATTTT. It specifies CASSQGPRNTIYF.